This T cell receptor beta chain was sequenced for a study of Graves' ophthalmopathy and Graves' hyperthyroidism. Study background: Untreated patients at initial diagnosis provided peripheral blood.

This clonotype was detected only a few times. The authors amplified TCR beta CDR3 regions, and they did so from RNA transcripts for repertoire sequencing. HTBI-primed first-round RT-PCR preceded second-round multiplex PCR. TCRdb called the multiplex PCR reads again in MiXCR, with one record for every CDR3 protein. The sample includes 600,000 to 950,000 distinct CDR3 sequences, approximately 40% seen only once; the top ten take 44%. This receptor was identified in an adult man with Graves' ophthalmopathy. The sequenced sample consisted of peripheral blood.

For the CDR3, the DNA is TGTGCCAGCAGCCAAGACCCCCGGGACAATAACTATGGCTACACCTTC. Translation gives CASSQDPRDNNYGYTF. This chain uses TRBV25-1 with TRBJ1-2; D perhaps matches TRBD1 (6 bases). The germline V gene has CDR1 MGHDK and CDR2 SYGVNS. The V and J ends lost 6 bases and 1 base respectively, with 18 bases between them. This CDR3 is built from 16 residues.